These T cell receptor beta chains were read from a single sample in a study of CD8+CD57+ T cells in acquired aplastic anemia. TCRdb analysed the reads with MiXCR anew, one entry per CDR3 protein. The sample yields over 150,000 distinct CDR3 sequences, 63% seen once. Sequencing used sorted CD4+, CD8+, or CD8+CD57+ T cells (not recorded which) from PBMCs. The receptors were gathered from a human donor with aplastic anemia. CDR3s include the opening cysteine and the closing phenylalanine or tryptophan. The order of the fields is D gene, V gene, clone size, J gene, CDR3 DNA, CDR3 protein. A D gene is named only where the DNA matches it firmly. Clone sizes are given selectively: once, few, many, or a class where the clone is expanded.

TRBD1	TRBV20-1	-	TRBJ2-3	TGCAGTGCTAGAAGCGTGACAGGGGATAGCACAGATACGCAGTATTTT	CSARSVTGDSTDTQYF
-	TRBV29-1	-	TRBJ1-5	TGCAGCGTTGGGTTGGGATCCAATCAGCCCCAGCATTTT	CSVGLGSNQPQHF
TRBD1	TRBV6-1	-	TRBJ1-1	TGTGCCAGCGGGACAGATGGGTTGAACACTGAAGCTTTCTTT	CASGTDGLNTEAFF
-	TRBV11-2	-	TRBJ2-5	TGTGCCAGCAGCTTTGAAAAGTACCAAGAGACCCAGTACTTC	CASSFEKYQETQYF
-	TRBV5-5	-	TRBJ2-1	TGTGCCAGCAGCTTGTGGGACGGAGACAATGAGCAGTTCTTC	CASSLWDGDNEQFF
-	TRBV12-3/TRBV12-4	-	TRBJ2-7	TGTGCCAGCAGTTTAGCCCTGGACGGTAGCTCCTACGAGCAGTACTTC	CASSLALDGSSYEQYF
-	TRBV19	-	TRBJ1-5	TGTGCCACCCGAGTTAGCAATCAGCCCCAGCATTTT	CATRVSNQPQHF
-	TRBV19	-	TRBJ2-3	TGTGCCAGTAGTATGAGGGGGACCCCGTCGGCCCCAGCAGATACGCAGTATTTT	CASSMRGTPSAPADTQYF
-	TRBV7-3	-	TRBJ1-6	TGTGCCAGCAGCTTACCCCAGGGGACCTCACCCCTCCACTTT	CASSLPQGTSPLHF
TRBD2	TRBV29-1	-	TRBJ2-7	TGCAGCGTTTGGGGTAGCGGGGTTTACGAGCAGTACTTC	CSVWGSGVYEQYF
-	TRBV9	-	TRBJ1-2	TGTGCCAGCAGCGCGGACGGCGGGAACTATGGCTACACCTTC	CASSADGGNYGYTF
TRBD1	TRBV27	many	TRBJ2-7	TGTGCCAGCAGTCGACAGGGGGTCTACGAGCAGTACTTC	CASSRQGVYEQYF
TRBD1	TRBV5-1	-	TRBJ1-1	TGCGCCAGCAGCTCTAAGACAGGGGAGAACACTGAAGCTTTCTTT	CASSSKTGENTEAFF
TRBD1	TRBV7-9	-	TRBJ1-5	TGTGCCAGCAGCTTCGTACAGGGGGACTTCAATGAGCCCCAGCATTTT	CASSFVQGDFNEPQHF
TRBD1	TRBV7-3	-	TRBJ1-2	TGTGCCAGCAGCTCCCAGACAGGGGGCTACACCTTC	CASSSQTGGYTF
TRBD1	TRBV19	-	TRBJ2-7	TGTGCCAGTAGGCTAACAGGGGGCTCTCAGCAGTACTTC	CASRLTGGSQQYF
-	TRBV7-7	-	TRBJ2-7	TGTGCCAGCAGCTTGGGCTTCGTGGGCGTCGGCGGTTCCTACGAGCAGTACTTC	CASSLGFVGVGGSYEQYF
TRBD1	TRBV9	-	TRBJ1-2	TGTGCCAGCAGCGTAGAGGACAGGGAGGGGGGTATGGACTATGGCTACACCTTC	CASSVEDREGGMDYGYTF
-	TRBV7-6	many	TRBJ1-5	TGTGCCAGCAGCTTATCTGACAGCCCTTATAGCAATCAGCCCCAGCATTTT	CASSLSDSPYSNQPQHF
-	TRBV7-9	many	TRBJ2-5	TGTGCCAGCAGCCGCGGACTGGAAGAGACCCAGTACTTC	CASSRGLEETQYF
-	TRBV7-8	many	TRBJ1-2	TGTGCCAGCAGCCCGTGGACCGACCGCGACTATGGCTACACCTTC	CASSPWTDRDYGYTF
TRBD1	TRBV12-3/TRBV12-4	few	TRBJ2-7	TGTGCCAGCAGCCAGGGGGTCTGGGGCTACGAGCAGTACTTC	CASSQGVWGYEQYF
-	TRBV7-3	few	TRBJ2-5	TGTGCCAGCAGCTCATTTGGACAGCAAGAGACCCAGTACTTC	CASSSFGQQETQYF
-	TRBV7-2	-	TRBJ2-1	TGTGCCAGCAGCTTAAAACCGAGGGGTAATGAGCAGTTCTTC	CASSLKPRGNEQFF
TRBD1	TRBV7-2	-	TRBJ2-7	TGTGCCAGCAGCGCCAGGGGGCGGACCTCCTACGAGCAGTACTTC	CASSARGRTSYEQYF
TRBD2	TRBV7-9	once	TRBJ2-7	TGTGCCAGCAGCCCCCGACTAGCCAGGACCTACGAGCAGTACTTC	CASSPRLARTYEQYF
-	TRBV7-8	-	TRBJ2-1	TGTGCCAGCAGCCGAGGGAGGACAGTAAACAATGAGCAGTTCTTC	CASSRGRTVNNEQFF
-	TRBV19	-	TRBJ1-5	TGTGCCAGTAGTAGTGGGTTGGATCAGCCCCAGCATTTT	CASSSGLDQPQHF
TRBD2	TRBV10-1	-	TRBJ2-1	TGCGCCAGCAGTGAGTACAGCGGGAGGACCTACAATGAGCAGTTCTTC	CASSEYSGRTYNEQFF
-	TRBV29-1	-	TRBJ1-1	TGCAGCGTTGGGGACCCCTGGAACACTGAAGCTTTCTTT	CSVGDPWNTEAFF
-	TRBV2	-	TRBJ1-1	TGTGCCAGCAGACCAATGGACAAGTCCCACACTGAAGCTTTCTTT	CASRPMDKSHTEAFF
TRBD2	TRBV10-1	-	TRBJ2-1	TGCGCCAGCCGACTAGCGGGAGACCAGGAGCAGTTCTTC	CASRLAGDQEQFF
-	TRBV5-5	-	TRBJ2-7	TGCGCCAGCAGCTCCCAAACCTCCTACGAGCAGTACTTC	CASSSQTSYEQYF
-	TRBV19	-	TRBJ1-1	TGTGCCAGTAGTATTGCAAGACCCTCTGAAGCTTTCTTT	CASSIARPSEAFF
-	TRBV12-3/TRBV12-4	-	TRBJ2-2	TGTGCCAGCAGCGGGGAGCTGTTTTTT	CASSGELFF
-	TRBV24-1	-	TRBJ1-1	TGTGCCACCAGTGAGCCGGGACGGAAAGCTTTCTTT	CATSEPGRKAFF
-	TRBV24-1	-	TRBJ2-5	TGTGCCACCAGTGACCCAGGGGAGACCCAGTACTTC	CATSDPGETQYF